This T cell receptor beta chain was documented in a study of immune cell composition in non-small cell lung cancer (dated by TCRdb to about 2017). Background on the whole study: Histologic subtype was assigned using H&E plus p63, CK5, Napsin A and TTF-1 immunohistochemistry, mainly lung adenocarcinoma or squamous cell carcinoma. TCR-beta sequencing from Adaptive Biotechnologies was done on a few dozen paired sets of NSCLC tumour and non-adjacent lung specimens and on more than 25 tumour-only specimens. For supplementary cohort #1, made up of some ten lung adenocarcinoma cases, paired tumour/lung TCR-beta sequencing was done and TIL populations were generated so that tumour reactivity could be assessed. Four tumour specimens with TCR-beta data were rare histological subtypes and were excluded from the subtype comparisons. Summary of the overall study and its limitations: Tumour-associated clones >0.5% were found in nearly half of NSCLC cases, namely in approximately 30% of adenocarcinomas versus 75% of squamous carcinomas. No significant correlation was found between smoking pack-years and tumour TCR-beta clonality. The reactivity cohort included only around ten cases, and whether tumour-reactive clones share sequences with the dominant in vivo tumour-associated clones was not shown. Significantly higher Top 10 clone scores and productive clonality were observed in lung squamous cell carcinoma than in lung adenocarcinoma tumours. In ten to eleven adenocarcinoma cases, a strong correlation was found between maximal tumour-associated clone frequency and TIL tumour reactivity, whereas no such correlation was found between overall clonality and TIL tumour reactivity.

The junction shows trimming of 3 bases on V and 9 bases on J, and the gene matches do not reach 3 bases of it. The CDR3 runs 12 residues from the cysteine to the phenylalanine. The DNA shown is the 36-base CDR3, in frame from base 1. The germline V gene (reference sequence) specifies GTSNPN as CDR1 and SVGIG as CDR2. TCR-beta CDR3 regions were amplified from genomic DNA by a two-step multiplex PCR, with the second step adding Illumina-compatible adaptors. As a commercial immunoSEQ service, TCR-beta immunosequencing was carried out on an Illumina platform. The source study handled its data this way. Repertoires were described by productive clonality and by Top 10 Clones, which is the percentage of T-cell templates coming from the ten most frequent sequences. Values for productive clonality spanned 0 to 1, where a value of 1 indicated a monoclonal population. Tumour-associated clones, identified using log10 scatter plots, were defined as sequences that made up at least 0.1% of tumour T-cell templates and were not found in the matched non-adjacent lung. Student's t-tests were used for two-group comparisons, ANOVA was used for stages, and linear regression was used for relationships, with analyses conducted in GraphPad Prism7 and R. Drawn from immuneACCESS, this table holds only the in-frame rearrangements with V and J called that TCRdb kept. Clones are partly lost; checked studies trace under half to an unresolved V gene and leave the rest unexplained. The V and J calls and clone size come from that table; D and trimming were worked out from the DNA. This sample lists about 3,100 clones; more than 70% were detected once. Around 8.3% of the sample rests with the top ten.

A remark on this clone: Its antigen is unknown. No much larger clone is present one base from it, and per-base qualities are unavailable.

Genomic DNA was isolated with the QIAamp DNA kit from frozen aliquots of single-cell suspensions that had not been sorted. Surgically resected non-small cell lung cancer tissue was used for the tumour samples. Tissues were received within 2 hours of resection and processed immediately into single-cell suspensions. Tissue was mechanically dissociated and enzymatically digested with DNase I, collagenase I and hyaluronidase for roughly 32 minutes at 37 °C, then filtered and RBC-lysed. The source material was lung tumor tissue. The chain links TRBV30 with TRBJ2-2; 8 bases in the middle match TRBD1. This clonotype was sampled from a human donor with non-small cell lung cancer. This receptor has the CDR3 CAWRTGGWELFF. The DNA sequence is TGTGCCTGGAGAACAGGGGGATGGGAGCTGTTTTTT. Where the CDR3 stops, the reference TRBV30 and TRBJ2-2 genes take over; the full variable domain is SQTIHQWPATLVQPVGSPLSLECTVEGTSNPNLYWYRQAAGRGLQLLFYSVGIGQISSEVPQNLSASRPQDRQFILSSKKLLLSDSGFYLCAWRTGGWELFFGEGSRLTVL.